The 25 T cell receptor beta chains given below trace back to one sample, sequenced in a study of blood T cell repertoires in COVID-19. The method was immunoSEQ multiplex PCR; TCRdb's version includes in-frame clones alone and lacks a portion of them. The data contain 250,000 to 400,000 clones, 90% of them seen just once; the ten biggest clones take up under 3%. The material sequenced was peripheral blood. Source of these receptors: a woman in her 30s with COVID-19, enrolled during active disease.

CDR3 sequence: CASSNYDSNQPQHF. CDR3 DNA sequence: TGTGCCAGCAGCAACTATGATAGCAATCAGCCCCAGCATTTT. The chain links TRBV5-4 to TRBJ1-5; D is ambiguous. The V and J ends lost 4 bases and 0 bases respectively, with 8 bases between them. CDR3 size: 14 residues. Germline V gene sequence: CDR1 SGHNT, CDR2 YYREEE (reference sequence).

The chain couples TRBV6-6 to TRBJ1-1; no definite D call. The CDR3 consists of 13 residues. The germline V gene has CDR1 MNHNY and CDR2 SVGAGI (reference sequence). Trimming took 2 bases from V and 3 from J, leaving 7 bases between them. CDR3 DNA: TGTGCCAGCAGTTACGAGGCGTACACTGAAGCTTTCTTT. The encoded protein is CASSYEAYTEAFF.

This chain uses TRBV28 with TRBJ2-7, with TRBD1 as a possible D gene (5 bases). Trimming cost V 6 bases and J 3 bases, with 18 bases left between them. This CDR3 has 15 residues. Germline assignment: CDR1 MDHEN and CDR2 SYDVKM. The CDR3 here is CASSPDQGFSYEQYF. CDR3 DNA sequence: TGTGCCAGCAGCCCAGATCAGGGTTTCAGCTACGAGCAGTACTTC.

This chain joins TRBV19 and TRBJ1-3, with D possibly matching TRBD1 (6 bases). The CDR3 runs 14 residues. Germline assignment: CDR1 LNHDA and CDR2 SQIVND (reference sequence). Trimming removed 6 bases from V and 4 bases from J, with 13 bases in between. The CDR3 bases are TGTGCCAGTAGCAAACCGGACAGAGGAAACACCATATATTTT. This encodes CASSKPDRGNTIYF.

The chain recombines TRBV12-3 or TRBV12-4 with TRBJ2-2; D is possibly TRBD1 (6 bases). CDR3 length: 13 residues. V lost 10 bases to trimming and J lost 8 bases, with 17 bases between them. CDR3 bases: TGTGCCACCACCCTAATACAGGGAGGGGAGCTGTTTTTT. The encoded protein is CATTLIQGGELFF.

The genes are TRBV11-2 and TRBJ2-7, with no clear D. V was shortened by 2 bases and J by 2 bases, with 13 bases between the two germline ends. CDR3 length: 15 amino acids. Germline V gives CDR1 SGHAT, CDR2 FQNNGV. Here the CDR3 DNA reads TGTGCCAGCAGCTTAACTGCCCAACGCACCTACGAGCAGTACTTC. It codes for CASSLTAQRTYEQYF.

The chain is built from TRBV5-1 and TRBJ2-7, with 10 bases that match TRBD2. Per germline, CDR1 SGHRS and CDR2 YFSETQ. V was pared by 3 bases and J by 0 bases, with 12 bases of the junction left unmatched. CDR3 size: 18 residues. CDR3 sequence reads: CASSSAGGLGLGSYEQYF. The CDR3 bases are TGCGCCAGCAGCTCAGCGGGAGGGCTTGGATTGGGCTCCTACGAGCAGTACTTC.

The genes are TRBV5-6 and TRBJ2-2; 7 nucleotides agree with TRBD1. The CDR3 contains 15 residues. The V and J ends lost 4 bases and 3 bases, in that order; junction bases with no gene match: 6. Germline-derived CDR1 and CDR2 are SGHDT and YYEEEE. The CDR3 loop is CASSADRRYTGELFF. CDR3 DNA: TGTGCCAGCAGCGCGGACAGGAGATACACCGGGGAGCTGTTTTTT.

The chain recombines TRBV7-3 with TRBJ1-1; no clear D. Looked up from germline, CDR1 is SGHTA and CDR2 is FQGTGA. V was trimmed by 5 bases and J by 1 base, leaving 8 bases between them. This CDR3 has 13 residues. The CDR3 nucleotides read TGTGCCAGCAGCCTTCAGGAGAACACTGAAGCTTTCTTT. Amino acid sequence: CASSLQENTEAFF.

V gene TRBV5-1 combines with J gene TRBJ1-6; TRBD1 agrees at 9 bases. Germline values: CDR1 SGHRS, CDR2 YFSETQ. The CDR3 is 17 amino acids. V dropped 4 bases and J dropped 0; count of bases not matched to a gene: 5. The DNA of the CDR3 is TGCGCCAGCAGCCCCGGACAGGGGAGCTCCTATAATTCACCCCTCCACTTT. It yields the protein CASSPGQGSSYNSPLHF.

J is TRBJ2-1 and V is TRBV11-2; D is perhaps TRBD1 (7 bases). Germline-derived CDR1 and CDR2 are SGHAT and FQNNGV. Between the trimmed V and J ends, which lost 3 bases and 7 bases, there was a span of 16 bases. The CDR3 has 15 amino acids. The CDR3 DNA sequence: TGTGCCAGCAGCTTGGGGACCAGGGGGAGGAATGAGCAGTTCTTC. Amino acid sequence: CASSLGTRGRNEQFF.

This clone showed up just once. V gene TRBV19 combines with J gene TRBJ1-2; maybe TRBD1 (6 bases). Germline V gene sequence: CDR1 LNHDA, CDR2 SQIVND (reference sequence). V was cut by 5 bases and J by 4 bases, with 14 bases left in between. The CDR3 covers 14 residues. Here the CDR3 DNA reads TGTGCCAGTAGTCGGCGGACAGACCTCTATGGCTACACCTTC. Protein: CASSRRTDLYGYTF.

The V call is TRBV6-5, the J call TRBJ1-2; tentatively, D is TRBD1 (6 bases). Germline V CDR1 and CDR2: MNHEY, SVGAGI. The CDR3 extends over 14 amino acids. Between the trimmed V and J ends, which lost 0 bases and 4 bases, there was a span of 9 bases. CDR3 nucleotides: TGTGCCAGCAGTTACTCGGACAGCCTCTATGGCTACACCTTC. Amino acids: CASSYSDSLYGYTF.

The CDR3 nucleotides read TGTGCCAGCAGCCAAGATCCTAGCGGGAGTATCACCTACGAGCAGTACTTC. Residues: CASSQDPSGSITYEQYF. The V gene is TRBV4-2, the J gene TRBJ2-7; 10 bases map to TRBD2. Germline CDR1 LGHNA, CDR2 YNFKEQ. The trim removed 0 bases at V and 2 bases at J, leaving 7 bases unmatched. The CDR3 contains 17 residues.

The genes are TRBV19 and TRBJ2-1, with 9 bases fitting TRBD2. Germline V lookup: CDR1 LNHDA, CDR2 SQIVND (reference sequence). Germline trimming cut 3 bases from V and 4 bases from J; bases unmatched to any gene: 7. This CDR3 has 16 residues. The CDR3 loop is CASSMGAAGGYNEQFF. The DNA of the CDR3 is TGTGCCAGTAGTATGGGGGCAGCGGGAGGTTACAATGAGCAGTTCTTC.

Only one count was recorded for this clone. V usage is TRBV20-1 and J usage is TRBJ1-2; possibly TRBD1 for D (5 bases). Trimming left V 4 bases short and J 5 bases short, with 8 bases between. The CDR3 contains 11 residues. From germline, CDR1 is DFQATT and CDR2 SNEGSKA (reference sequence). The CDR3 nucleotides read TGCAGTGCTACGGGGACTTATGGCTACACCTTC. Translation: CSATGTYGYTF.

The chain combines TRBV14 with TRBJ2-5; TRBD1 agrees at 8 bases. This CDR3 is 16 amino acids long. Germline V CDR1 and CDR2: SGHDN, FVKESK. Germline trimming cut 1 base from V and 1 base from J; bases unmatched to any gene: 5. CDR3 sequence: CASSQVGTGFQETQYF. In nucleotides, the CDR3 is TGTGCCAGCAGCCAAGTAGGGACAGGATTCCAAGAGACCCAGTACTTC.

This chain links TRBV2 with TRBJ1-5; no reliable D call. V gave up 3 bases and J gave up 6 bases, with 3 bases separating them. CDR1 SNHLY and CDR2 FYNNEI come from the germline V gene. The CDR3 totals 11 residues. CDR3 sequence (DNA): TGTGCCAGCAGTGACAGTCAGCCCCAGCATTTT. Translation: CASSDSQPQHF.

V gene TRBV29-1 combines with J gene TRBJ2-6; D possibly corresponds to TRBD1 (5 bases). The length of the CDR3 is 16 residues. Trimming left V 4 bases short and J 0 bases short, with 13 bases between. Germline CDR1 SQVTM, CDR2 ANQGSEA. The CDR3 bases are TGCAGCGTTGCCAGGGCCAGTTACTCTGGGGCCAACGTCCTGACTTTC. This codes for CSVARASYSGANVLTF.

The chain has TRBV5-1 and TRBJ2-7, with a possible D match to TRBD1 (6 bases). Trimming took 0 bases from V and 2 from J, leaving 15 bases between them. The CDR3 is made up of 16 amino acids. The V gene's germline CDR1 is SGHRS and CDR2 YFSETQ. The CDR3 sequence: CASSLAPTGGTYEQYF. In DNA, the CDR3 is TGCGCCAGCAGCTTGGCCCCGACAGGAGGAACCTACGAGCAGTACTTC.

The chain recombines TRBV7-3 with TRBJ2-2; 14 bases match TRBD2. In germline, CDR1 is SGHTA, CDR2 FQGTGA. The junction had 14 bases not matched to a gene; V was cut back by 0 bases and J by 2 bases. The CDR3 covers 22 residues. CDR3 in amino acids: CASSLTPPGLAGEGGNTGELFF. The CDR3 DNA is TGTGCCAGCAGCTTAACCCCTCCGGGACTAGCGGGAGAAGGGGGCAACACCGGGGAGCTGTTTTTT.

The chain carries TRBV7-6 and TRBJ2-6; TRBD1 agrees at 8 bases. J gave up 4 bases and V 0 bases, and 5 bases lay outside the gene matches. CDR3 length equals 17 residues. Germline-derived CDR1 and CDR2 are SGHVS and FNYEAQ. CDR3 sequence reads: CASSLATGAGGANVLTF. In DNA, the CDR3 is TGTGCCAGCAGCTTAGCGACAGGGGCGGGAGGGGCCAACGTCCTGACTTTC.

This chain links TRBV6-6 with TRBJ1-4; TRBD1 aligns across 7 bases. V dropped 2 bases and J dropped 5; count of bases not matched to a gene: 5. The length of the CDR3 is 15 residues. CDR1 and CDR2 (germline): MNHNY, SVGAGI (reference sequence). The CDR3 protein is CASSYGDSQNEKLFF. CDR3 nucleotide sequence: TGTGCCAGCAGTTACGGGGACAGCCAAAATGAAAAACTGTTTTTT.

This chain links TRBV27 with TRBJ1-1, with 9 bases identical to TRBD1. This CDR3 is 14 amino acids long. CDR1 and CDR2 (germline): MNHEY, SMNVEV (reference sequence). J lost 4 bases, V lost 6 bases, and 6 bases had no gene match. Written as DNA, the CDR3 is TGTGCCAGCAGAAGAGGACAGGGGTTCACTGAAGCTTTCTTT. This translates into CASRRGQGFTEAFF.

The chain uses TRBV5-1 and TRBJ2-1; D perhaps matches TRBD1 (5 bases). The ends were cut back, 0 bases at V and 5 bases at J, with 9 bases in the middle. The CDR3 totals 14 residues. Germline V gene lookup returns CDR1 SGHRS and CDR2 YFSETQ. DNA for the CDR3: TGCGCCAGCAGCTTGGAAGCAGGGAACAATGAGCAGTTCTTC. This gives the protein CASSLEAGNNEQFF.